The clone carrying this TCR beta chain has only one observation. What it binds is not known. The data belong to a study of T cell responses to AZD1222 COVID-19 vaccine. The CDR3 sequence is 14 residues long. Germline V lookup: CDR1 SGHRS, CDR2 YFSETQ. V lost 0 bases and J lost 0, with 6 bases in between. Whole-study findings and limits: Donors were mostly white British, more females; clonal diversity possibly underestimated. Two doses of AZD1222 preceded a rise in Spike-specific TCR breadth and depth. Variant regions that are unmutated are reportedly the target of nearly half of spike-specific TCRs.

Sequenced by immunoSEQ multiplex PCR; TCRdb stores in-frame clones only, minus some. The table records around 140,000 clones, approximately 95% of them present only once. This clonotype was obtained from an adult in good health. Sequencing was performed on peripheral blood, taken on day 0 of MenACWY control vaccination. This rearrangement joins TRBV5-1 to TRBJ1-1; unclear D gene. The DNA of the CDR3 is TGCGCCAGCAGCTTGGACGGATTGAACACTGAAGCTTTCTTT. Translating it yields CASSLDGLNTEAFF.